A single sample gave rise to the 17 T cell receptor beta chains below, sequenced in a study of T cell responses to AZD1222 COVID-19 vaccine. The table came from immunoSEQ multiplex PCR; TCRdb's copy has only in-frame clones and leaves some out. The sample has around 120,000 clones, approximately 94% seen once. The starting material was peripheral blood, obtained 28 days after the second AZD1222 dose. The receptor source for this set is an adult who received the AZD1222 COVID-19 vaccine.

V gene TRBV29-1 combines with J gene TRBJ2-1; perhaps TRBD1 as D (5 bases). The V gene lost 4 bases and the J gene lost 8 bases, with 9 bases spanning the gap. Germline CDR1 is SQVTM and CDR2 is ANQGSEA. The CDR3 covers 11 residues. The CDR3 here is CSVAQGYEQFF. DNA of the CDR3: TGCAGCGTTGCTCAGGGATATGAGCAGTTCTTC.

Here the CDR3 DNA reads TGTGCCAGCAGTGAAGGACCGCTAGCCAAAAACATTCAGTACTTC. Translating it yields CASSEGPLAKNIQYF. The V and J genes are TRBV6-1 and TRBJ2-4; no definite D call. The CDR3 spans 15 residues. Germline assignment: CDR1 MNHNS and CDR2 SASEGT. V was shortened by 1 base and J by 0 bases, with 7 bases between the two germline ends.

The chain has TRBV7-9 and TRBJ1-6, with D unclear. The CDR3 runs to 14 residues. V lost 8 bases to trimming and J lost 4 bases, with 12 bases between them. CDR1 is SEHNR and CDR2 is FQNEAQ in the germline V gene (reference sequence). CDR3: CASGAGSYNSPLHF. The DNA of the CDR3 is TGTGCCAGCGGCGCAGGATCGTATAATTCACCCCTCCACTTT.

The V call is TRBV4-3, the J call TRBJ1-3; D gene unclear. CDR3 size: 15 residues. Germline-derived CDR1 and CDR2 are LGHNA and YSLEER. The V end lost 4 bases, the J end lost 1 base, and 11 bases lay between the germline ends. The CDR3 sequence: CASSRSPGSGNTIYF. The DNA of the CDR3 is TGCGCCAGCAGCCGAAGCCCAGGTTCTGGAAACACCATATATTTT.

CDR3 in DNA: TGTGCCAGCAGCGAAGGGACAGGCAATAATTCACCCCTCCACTTT. Translation gives CASSEGTGNNSPLHF. This rearrangement joins TRBV9 to TRBJ1-6; 8 positions agree with TRBD1. V shed 3 bases and J 5 bases; nucleotides not matched to a gene: 4. The CDR3 is 15 residues long. CDR1 and CDR2 from the germline V gene are SGDLS and YYNGEE.

This rearrangement joins TRBV7-6 to TRBJ2-1, with TRBD1 matching over 8 bases. Germline loops: CDR1 SGHVS, CDR2 FNYEAQ. V trimming: 5 bases; J trimming: 7 bases; junction bases outside the gene matches: 7. The CDR3 has 14 residues. CDR3 nucleotide sequence: TGTGCCAGCAGCGTAACTCAGGGGGCGAATGAGCAGTTCTTC. As protein: CASSVTQGANEQFF. The complete variable domain, with remaining parts taken from reference TRBV7-6 and TRBJ2-1, reads GAGVSQSPRYKVTKRGQDVALRCDPISGHVSLYWYRQALGQGPEFLTYFNYEAQQDKSGLPNDRFSAERPEGSISTLTIQRTEQRDSAMYRCASSVTQGANEQFFGPGTRLTVL.

The chain links TRBV18 to TRBJ1-2; D remains ambiguous. Between the trimmed V and J ends, which lost 6 bases and 8 bases, there was a span of 13 bases. CDR1 is KGHSH, CDR2 LQKENI, per germline. The CDR3 is 12 residues long. The CDR3 coding sequence is TGTGCCAGCTCGCCTGCCAGTCGGGGCTACACCTTC. It yields the protein CASSPASRGYTF.

The chain uses TRBV20-1 and TRBJ2-2, with D hard to call. Per germline, CDR1 DFQATT and CDR2 SNEGSKA (reference sequence). Trimming took 3 bases from V and 8 from J, leaving 7 bases between them. The CDR3 totals 11 residues. The CDR3 DNA sequence: TGCAGTGCTAGCTTCGTGGGGGAGCTGTTTTTT. It codes for CSASFVGELFF.

This chain joins TRBV6-2 or TRBV6-3 and TRBJ1-1; D is unresolved. Germline-derived CDR1 and CDR2 are MNHEY and SVGEGT. This CDR3 is 13 amino acids long. Trimming took off 5 bases at V and 1 base at J, with 8 bases between the two ends. In DNA form, the CDR3 reads TGTGCCAGCAGTCCGGACGGGAACACTGAAGCTTTCTTT. Its protein product is CASSPDGNTEAFF.

V gene TRBV11-3 combines with J gene TRBJ2-7; 8 bases align to TRBD2. The length of the CDR3 is 13 residues. Germline assignment: CDR1 SGHNT and CDR2 YENEEA. V was clipped by 6 bases and J by 6 bases; unmatched bases: 7. For the CDR3, the DNA is TGTGCCAGCAGTTCCACGGGGGGGCGCGAGCAGTACTTC. As protein: CASSSTGGREQYF.

This clone was seen a few times. V is TRBV29-1 and J is TRBJ2-1, with D unclear. The V and J ends lost 2 bases and 10 bases respectively, with 9 bases between them. CDR3 size: 11 residues. Germline CDR1 SQVTM, CDR2 ANQGSEA. CDR3 loop: CSVEKGWEQFF. CDR3 in DNA: TGCAGCGTTGAAAAAGGTTGGGAGCAGTTCTTC.

V and J are TRBV13 and TRBJ1-2; D not certain. The CDR3 has 13 amino acids. From germline, CDR1 is PRHDT and CDR2 FYEKMQ (reference sequence). V lost 5 bases and J lost 6, with 13 bases in between. CDR3: CASSPGSGNGYTF. CDR3 bases: TGTGCCAGCAGCCCTGGTTCCGGGAATGGCTACACCTTC.

DNA of the CDR3: TGTGCCAGCAGCTTATTTATCGGTGAAAAACTGTTTTTT. It yields the protein CASSLFIGEKLFF. The chain employs TRBV11-2 and TRBJ1-4; D remains unclear. This CDR3 contains 13 residues. Germline V lookup: CDR1 SGHAT, CDR2 FQNNGV. Trimming removed 2 bases at V and 7 bases at J, with 8 bases between. Using reference TRBV11-2 and TRBJ1-4 for the parts outside the CDR3, the full variable domain is EAGVAQSPRYKIIEKRQSVAFWCNPISGHATLYWYQQILGQGPKLLIQFQNNGVVDDSQLPKDRFSAERLKGVDSTLKIQPAKLEDSAVYLCASSLFIGEKLFFGSGTQLSVL.

V gene TRBV5-1 combines with J gene TRBJ1-4, with 8 nucleotides matching TRBD1. V was clipped by 0 bases and J by 7 bases; unmatched bases: 5. The CDR3 extends over 15 amino acids. CDR1 SGHRS and CDR2 YFSETQ come from the germline V gene. CDR3 loop: CASSLEQGGVEKLFF. Here the CDR3 DNA reads TGCGCCAGCAGCTTGGAACAGGGGGGAGTTGAAAAACTGTTTTTT.

As for this clone: A much larger clone differs from this one at a single base, so this may be a read error. The chain uses TRBV6-5 and TRBJ2-7; 9 bases align to TRBD1. Germline V gene sequence: CDR1 MNHEY, CDR2 SVGAGI. The J segment lost 0 bases and the V segment lost 11 bases, leaving 8 bases of the junction unmatched. This CDR3 spans 14 amino acids. This CDR3 is CARSRQGGSYEQYF. The CDR3 DNA sequence: TGTGCCCGCTCACGACAGGGGGGCTCCTACGAGCAGTACTTC.

The chain has TRBV4-1 and TRBJ2-2; a weak D match, TRBD2 (5 bases). Deletions cut 3 bases from V and 0 bases from J, with 11 bases between. This CDR3 region has 16 residues. CDR1 is MGHRA and CDR2 is YSYEKL in the germline V gene. In nucleotides, the CDR3 is TGCGCCAGCAGCCACCCGCGGGCCCCGAACACCGGGGAGCTGTTTTTT. Encoded protein: CASSHPRAPNTGELFF.

This chain joins TRBV6-1 and TRBJ1-6, with unresolved D. V lost 2 bases, J lost 0 bases, and 8 bases lay in between. The CDR3 loop spans 16 amino acids. Germline V CDR1 and CDR2: MNHNS, SASEGT. As DNA, the CDR3 is TGTGCCAGCAGTGAACAGGCGAGCTCCTATAATTCACCCCTCCACTTT. It is translated as CASSEQASSYNSPLHF.